One and the same sample provided the 20 T cell receptor beta chains below, sequenced in a study of early T cells in non-severe SARS-CoV-2 infection. In TCRdb, the 5' RACE reads were re-called with MiXCR into one record per CDR3 protein. Seen here are 40,000 to 60,000 distinct CDR3 sequences, roughly 6% observed once, and the top ten hold 2.8%. The source was whole blood, collected at baseline. The receptors derive from an adult who was a healthcare worker with PCR-confirmed SARS-CoV-2 infection or an uninfected control (not recorded which).

This clonotype was counted a few times. This chain uses TRBV28 with TRBJ1-2; the match to TRBD1 covers 9 bases. The germline V gene has CDR1 MDHEN and CDR2 SYDVKM. V gave up 6 bases and J gave up 8 bases; unmatched junction bases: 13. The CDR3 runs 15 residues. CDR3 amino acids: CASRLNRGRSEGYTF. The CDR3 bases are TGTGCCAGCAGACTGAACAGGGGGCGATCCGAAGGCTACACCTTC.

This clonotype was counted a few times. V gene TRBV20-1 combines with J gene TRBJ2-1, with TRBD2 matching 13 bases. Germline V gene sequence: CDR1 DFQATT, CDR2 SNEGSKA (reference sequence). Trimming cost V 5 bases and J 9 bases; bases outside gene matches: 10. This CDR3 comprises 15 residues. The CDR3 protein is CSAVLAGGPYGEQFF. The DNA for the CDR3 is TGCAGTGCTGTACTAGCGGGGGGGCCTTATGGTGAGCAGTTCTTC.

This clonotype was picked up a small number of times. The J gene is TRBJ2-3, the V gene TRBV5-1; TRBD2 matches at 7 bases. CDR3 length: 14 residues. V trimming: 3 bases; J trimming: 1 base; junction bases outside the gene matches: 2. Looked up from germline, CDR1 is SGHRS and CDR2 is YFSETQ. For the CDR3, the DNA is TGCGCCAGCAGCTCTAGCGGCCGCACAGATACGCAGTATTTT. This translates into CASSSSGRTDTQYF.

This clonotype showed up many times. The rearrangement uses TRBV6-5 and TRBJ2-7; 7 nucleotides align to TRBD2. The CDR3 is 15 residues long. The V gene's germline CDR1 is MNHEY and CDR2 SVGAGI. V dropped 0 bases and J dropped 0; count of bases not matched to a gene: 2. CDR3 coding DNA: TGTGCCAGCAGTTACTCCGCTAGCGGCTCCTACGAGCAGTACTTC. Translating gives CASSYSASGSYEQYF.

This clonotype came up many times. This chain links TRBV6-2 or TRBV6-3 with TRBJ2-1; TRBD1 or TRBD2 may be the D gene (7 bases each). Germline CDR1 is MNHEY and CDR2 is SVGEGT. V lost 2 bases and J lost 0, with 11 bases in between. The length of the CDR3 is 16 residues. The CDR3 protein is CASSYERDSSYNEQFF. CDR3 coding DNA: TGTGCCAGCAGTTACGAGCGGGACAGCTCCTACAATGAGCAGTTCTTC.

This clonotype was recorded at least ten times. V gene TRBV7-8 combines with J gene TRBJ2-1; D unclear. The CDR3 is 16 residues long. CDR1 SGHVS and CDR2 FQNEAQ come from the germline V gene. V was trimmed by 3 bases and J by 5 bases, leaving 17 bases between them. The DNA of the CDR3 is TGTGCCAGCAGCTTTGGGTGGGCGCTTTTTGACAATGAGCAGTTCTTC. Translated, it gives CASSFGWALFDNEQFF. Full variable domain (missing parts from reference TRBV7-8 and TRBJ2-1): GAGVSQSPRYKVAKRGQDVALRCDPISGHVSLFWYQQALGQGPEFLTYFQNEAQLDKSGLPSDRFFAERPEGSVSTLKIQRTQQEDSAVYLCASSFGWALFDNEQFFGPGTRLTVL.

This clonotype was seen more than once but under ten times. The rearrangement joins TRBV25-1 to TRBJ1-5; D call uncertain. The V end lost 3 bases, the J end lost 4 bases, and 10 bases lay between the germline ends. This CDR3 has 14 amino acids. In germline, CDR1 is MGHDK, CDR2 SYGVNS. CDR3 bases: TGTGCCAGCAGTGAGTACACGGCGAATCAGCCCCAGCATTTT. Translated: CASSEYTANQPQHF.

The V and J genes are TRBV11-3 and TRBJ2-7, with D uncertain. V shed 3 bases and J shed 6 bases, with 15 bases lying between them. The CDR3 spans 14 residues. The germline V gene has CDR1 SGHNT and CDR2 YENEEA. For the CDR3, the DNA is TGTGCCAGCAGCTTCCAGAGCTCCCCCGGCGAGCAGTACTTC. Translating it yields CASSFQSSPGEQYF. Full variable domain (rest looked up from reference TRBV11-3 and TRBJ2-7): EAGVVQSPRYKIIEKKQPVAFWCNPISGHNTLYWYLQNLGQGPELLIRYENEEAVDDSQLPKDRFSAERLKGVDSTLKIQPAELGDSAVYLCASSFQSSPGEQYFGPGTRLTVT.

The DNA for the CDR3 is TGTGCCAGCAGCTTTGAGTTCATGGTGGGGGATGGCTACACCTTC. This translates into CASSFEFMVGDGYTF. The V and J genes are TRBV7-9 and TRBJ1-2; D possibly corresponds to TRBD1 (5 bases). The CDR3 totals 15 residues. The germline V gene encodes CDR1 SEHNR and CDR2 FQNEAQ (reference sequence). Trimming pared 3 bases from V and 6 bases from J, leaving 17 bases between.

This clonotype was seen more than once but under ten times. The chain combines TRBV5-6 with TRBJ2-5; D possibly corresponds to TRBD1 (6 bases). The CDR3 runs to 13 residues. V lost 4 bases to trimming and J lost 2 bases, with 9 bases between them. The germline CDR1 and CDR2 sequences are SGHDT and YYEEEE. The CDR3 DNA reads as TGTGCCAGCAGCCGGACAGTACAAGAGACCCAGTACTTC. Translating gives CASSRTVQETQYF.

This clonotype was recorded at least ten times. The chain is built from TRBV6-5 and TRBJ2-7, with D perhaps matching TRBD2 (6 bases). Germline CDR1 MNHEY, CDR2 SVGAGI. Trimming removed 6 bases at V and 2 bases at J, with 23 bases between. This CDR3 spans 17 amino acids. The CDR3 DNA reads TGTGCCAGCAGACTCACCGGGGACTTTCGCAACACCTACGAGCAGTACTTC. Translated, it gives CASRLTGDFRNTYEQYF.

This clonotype was seen only a few times. This CDR3 reads CSGVLRTLAGLSTDTQYF. CDR3 nucleotides: TGCAGCGGAGTACTTAGAACCTTAGCGGGGCTTAGCACAGATACGCAGTATTTT. V is TRBV29-1 and J is TRBJ2-3; 8 bases are shared with TRBD2. The germline CDR1 and CDR2 sequences are SQVTM and ANQGSEA. V trimming: 7 bases; J trimming: 0 bases; junction bases outside the gene matches: 18. The CDR3 consists of 18 residues.

This clonotype was found many times. This chain joins TRBV6-1 and TRBJ1-2, with 9 bases lining up with TRBD1. The germline V gene has CDR1 MNHNS and CDR2 SASEGT. V was pared by 7 bases and J by 4 bases, with 10 bases of the junction left unmatched. The CDR3 consists of 15 residues. The CDR3 DNA sequence: TGTGCCAGCACCCCCGACAGGGGGTCCTTCTATGGCTACACCTTC. Residues: CASTPDRGSFYGYTF.

This clonotype was seen a handful of times. A read error may account for a junction end that differs from germline. The gene calls are TRBV7-9 and TRBJ1-2; D is possibly TRBD1 (5 bases). This CDR3 is built from 14 residues. The germline V gene encodes CDR1 SEHNR and CDR2 FQNEAQ (reference sequence). CDR3 region: CASSLATDNYGYTF. As DNA, the CDR3 is TGTGCCAGCAGCCTAGCGACAGATAACTATGGCTACACCTTC.

This chain connects TRBV11-2 to TRBJ1-3; 11 nucleotides agree with TRBD1. This CDR3 has 17 amino acids. The V segment lost 5 bases and the J segment 1 base; nucleotides outside the gene matches: 7. Germline assignment: CDR1 SGHAT and CDR2 FQNNGV. Here the CDR3 DNA reads TGTGCCAGCAGCCCCGGACAGGGGGCCTTTTCTGGAAACACCATATATTTT. It encodes CASSPGQGAFSGNTIYF. Variable domain in full (rest from reference TRBV11-2 and TRBJ1-3): EAGVAQSPRYKIIEKRQSVAFWCNPISGHATLYWYQQILGQGPKLLIQFQNNGVVDDSQLPKDRFSAERLKGVDSTLKIQPAKLEDSAVYLCASSPGQGAFSGNTIYFGEGSWLTVV.

This clonotype was counted once. This rearrangement joins TRBV29-1 to TRBJ2-3; 15 nucleotides line up with TRBD2. The junction had 3 bases not matched to a gene; V was cut back by 6 bases and J by 2 bases. This CDR3 comprises 15 residues. Germline V gene sequence: CDR1 SQVTM, CDR2 ANQGSEA. In DNA, the CDR3 is TGCAGCGTGCGGACTAGCGGGGGGGCCACAGATACGCAGTATTTT. The encoded protein is CSVRTSGGATDTQYF.

The chain employs TRBV12-3 or TRBV12-4 and TRBJ2-7, with unresolved D. This CDR3 is 14 amino acids long. Trimming took off 5 bases at V and 8 bases at J, with 19 bases between the two ends. The DNA for the CDR3 is TGTGCCAGCAGTAGCCGGGCCCTGGGCGTCAAGCAGTACTTC. Protein sequence: CASSSRALGVKQYF.

This clonotype showed up many times. The CDR3 is CSVGPTGFTDTQYF. In nucleotides, the CDR3 is TGCAGCGTTGGCCCCACCGGTTTCACAGATACGCAGTATTTT. The chain recombines TRBV29-1 with TRBJ2-3; no firm D call. Trimming left V 4 bases short and J 2 bases short, with 13 bases between. CDR1 and CDR2 (germline): SQVTM, ANQGSEA. This CDR3 comprises 14 residues.

There are many counts of this clonotype. This chain links TRBV6-6 with TRBJ1-1; tentative D call: TRBD1 (5 bases). V was trimmed by 2 bases and J by 0 bases, leaving 10 bases between them. The CDR3 contains 15 residues. Germline CDR1 is MNHNY and CDR2 is SVGAGI (reference sequence). The chain's CDR3 is CASSYLSGMNTEAFF. The CDR3 DNA sequence: TGTGCCAGCAGTTACCTATCAGGGATGAACACTGAAGCTTTCTTT.

This clonotype was detected only a few times. As DNA, the CDR3 is TGCAGTGCAAGTGATCCCGGGACAAAAAACACTGAAGCTTTCTTT. It specifies CSASDPGTKNTEAFF. The chain has TRBV20-1 and TRBJ1-1; D possibly corresponds to TRBD1 (6 bases). V lost 6 bases and J lost 2, with 19 bases in between. CDR3 length equals 15 residues. CDR1 is DFQATT, CDR2 SNEGSKA, per germline (reference sequence).